Given below is one T cell receptor beta chain in context. Its antigen remains undetermined. Within one base of it there is no much larger clone, and no base qualities were kept. The CDR3 covers 14 residues, taking in both the cysteine and the phenylalanine. Only the CDR3 region is kept as DNA, spanning 42 bases read in frame from base 1. CDR1 and CDR2, per the germline V gene, are WSHSY and SAAADI. Trimming at the junction amounts to 3 bases on V and 6 bases on J, and the germline ends lie 14 bases apart. This specimen comes from a study of cytomegalovirus exposure and HLA in healthy donors (dated by TCRdb to 2016 to 2017). Context from the whole study: According to an earlier analysis of 587 of the donors, some 180 million T cells yielded 90 million to 130 million unique TCR beta sequences and approximately 300 Gb of sequence data. An early release that covered approximately 600 HLA-typed donors contained approximately 320 gigabases of sequencing data and around 85 million unique TCR sequences. Donor age, sex, ethnicity and CMV serostatus were compiled alongside the repertoire data. Of the 350 to 400 genotyped donors, roughly 85% fell in the genetic ancestry cluster associated with self-reported Caucasian donors. In addition to the first cohort of 666 subjects, a separate validation cohort of 120 different subjects was used. Both class I and class II loci were covered by HLA typing, at four-digit resolution. The later analysis used no new phenotypic data to find candidate immune exposures, relying instead on TCR beta sequences and their occurrence across donors. A few DR-DQ haplotypes were treated as single units for association and clustering because of strong linkage in the cohort. A later analysis re-analyzed previously published TCR beta repertoires from roughly 690 donors and added high-resolution HLA genotyping to study TCR occurrence patterns. A later genetic analysis used genome-wide SNP genotypes for about three fifths of the 666 donors, treating that subset as a discovery cohort. Among about 400 genotyped donors of the cohort, an average of approximately 240,000 unique TCR beta nucleotide sequences was sequenced per donor, of which 15% to 20% were non-productive. Using immunosequencing, the study profiled T cell repertoires from 640 or so subjects and related those repertoires to cytomegalovirus serostatus. An earlier analysis of 587 of the donors applied high-throughput TCR beta sequencing to assess whether each TCR beta V gene segment acted as functional or pseudogenic. The aim of the study was to test whether cataloging public T cell receptors could identify signatures of past pathogen exposure. Typing coverage varied by locus: roughly 620-640 donors for A, B, C, DRB1 and DQB1; 500 to 550 for DQA1; 606 for DPA1; roughly 450 for DPB1. All discovery cohort repertoires had been generated on a single sequencing platform. The study combined high-throughput TCR immunosequencing, statistical association of individual TCRs with disease status, and machine learning to predict cytomegalovirus infection status.

The cohort was made up of hundreds of healthy bone marrow donors. At the time of sampling, every cohort member was nominally healthy, though immune exposures that went unrecorded were likely present. The donor was CMV seropositive and was included in the group of 250 to 300 seropositive cohort members. Each donor provided a peripheral blood sample, and peripheral blood mononuclear cells were used for TCR beta sequencing. Genomic DNA was extracted from the blood cell samples with the Qiagen DNeasy Blood Extraction Kit. Libraries were prepared through the immunoSEQ multiplex PCR assay. For the multiplex PCR, a mixture combining 60 forward primers for TCR Vbeta segments and 13 reverse primers for TCR Jbeta segments was used. The CDR3 region of rearranged TCR beta genes was amplified from genomic DNA with a multiplex PCR assay. Amplified TCR beta libraries were sequenced as 87-base-pair reads on the Illumina HiSeq System. On the study's bioinformatics: Across the 500 to 700 repertoires, a later analysis counted roughly 77 million unique TCR beta chains, approximately 10 million of which were shared by at least two donors. Raw reads were error-corrected and collapsed into unique sequences with a nearest-neighbor algorithm that merged closely related sequences to remove PCR and sequencing errors. V, D and J gene segments were assigned by aligning CDR3 sequences to IMGT reference sequences. For a sequence to be retained, at least a six-nucleotide match to both a V gene segment and a J gene segment was required. Rearrangements were called productive when the CDR3 lacked stop codons and stayed in frame with V and J; all others were non-productive. CDR3 was defined according to IMGT convention as the region running from the second conserved V-encoded cysteine to the conserved J-encoded phenylalanine. The earlier analysis of 587 of the donors excluded any sequence lacking an unambiguous match to a single V gene segment. In an earlier analysis of some 590 of the donors, a V segment was called functional when productive rearrangements were above 56.7%, and segregating when the standard deviation between donors exceeded 5%. To diagnose cytomegalovirus status from the catalog of TCR beta chain sequences, a statistical classification framework was built. A later analysis assigned V and J genes by comparing TCR nucleotide sequences with IMGT/GENE-DB human TR gene sequences. The TCRdist pipeline was used in a later analysis to assign CDR3 sequences and most-parsimonious VDJ recombination scenarios. In a later analysis, each TCR beta chain was defined by its CDR3 amino acid sequence together with its V-gene family, and reads without a unique V-gene family were excluded. As a way to deal with suspected cross-contamination and a sequencing artifact, a later analysis dropped approximately 570 nucleotide sequences that were highly shared and had low generation probability. For each public chain, a later analysis derived a clonal expansion index from normalized ranks of inferred template counts within each repertoire. Generation probabilities in a later analysis came from a VDJ recombination model fitted to out-of-frame rearrangements, and those results were checked against IGoR. Hypergeometric tests were used in a later analysis to score TCR-TCR, TCR-HLA and TCR-CMV co-occurrence, with a repertoire-size bias correction applied to the TCR pairs. To estimate false discovery rates, a later analysis permuted the HLA or CMV assignments 20 times. In a later analysis, co-occurring TCRs were grouped using DBSCAN, with TCRdist sequence similarity added in when clustering inside HLA-allele-positive subsets. Co-occurrence clustering excluded repertoires with fewer than 30,000 or more than 120,000 public chains, plus five with anomalous nucleotide sharing. TCRdb carries this immuneACCESS record with in-frame sequences only. Its versions omit some clonotypes, under half of them owing to an unresolved V gene in the studies checked, with the rest unexplained. V and J calls and clone size are as listed in that table; D and trimming were resolved from the DNA. This sample lists roughly 100,000 clones; around 75% were detected once. Over 9.5% of the sample lies in the top ten.

On the study overall, not on this receptor specifically: Presence/absence analyses assumed roughly uniform sequencing depth across donors, an assumption that may not hold. In a later analysis, 16,951 TCR beta sequences were associated with specific HLA alleles at a false discovery rate of 0.05. Strong co-occurrence of HLA alleles, especially DR and DQ, made assigning TCR associations to individual alleles difficult. An association between a missense DCLRE1C variant and V-gene and J-gene trimming of TCR beta chains was found in a later genetic analysis and replicated in an independent cohort. In a later analysis, TCR association rates were found to vary across HLA loci, with the most associated TCRs seen for DRB1 alleles and the fewest for HLA-C alleles. The classifier was reported to diagnose cytomegalovirus status with high specificity and sensitivity in both the original cohort and the validation cohort. Most TCR sequences were observed very rarely across donors, whereas some public TCRs were present in many individuals. In vitro tests confirmed that a few of the cytomegalovirus-associated TCR beta chains recognize cytomegalovirus antigens. Because HLA typing was unavailable for some donors at each locus, only the typed subset was used in association tests. A further reported finding was that TCR beta sequences accurately predicted the HLA-A and HLA-B alleles for most subjects in the first cohort. According to the authors, the approach could potentially be generalized to other disease states and immunological phenotypes. Because the 87-base-pair reads could not distinguish some IMGT-functional V segments, including TRBV6-2 and TRBV6-3, those segments were excluded. In the study, around 150 TCR beta chains were listed as associated with cytomegalovirus. In this cohort, only TCR beta chains were sequenced, and detectable features were limited by the absence of alpha or paired-chain data. In a later analysis, HLA-associated TCR beta chains were found to be more clonally expanded and to have lower generation probabilities than equally common non-associated chains. In a later analysis, most CMV-associated TCR beta chains were found to appear HLA-restricted, with HLA associations seemingly driven largely by CMV exposure. A later genetic analysis reported fewer N-insertions in productive TCRs among donors in an Asian-associated ancestry cluster than the roughly 700-donor mean. The sequencing pipeline was judged likely to have produced a cluster of highly shared sequence variants as a technical artifact. Immune exposure information for the cohort was limited to CMV serostatus. According to a later analysis, parvovirus B19, influenza, CMV and Epstein-Barr virus appeared linked to several top co-occurrence clusters. In an earlier analysis of some 500 of the donors, most TCR beta V segments appeared in productive rearrangements about 90% or about 30% of the time, broadly matching IMGT annotations. Because counts were too low, 15 or so rarely observed V segments, including chromosome 9 orphons, were excluded from the earlier analysis of 587 of the donors. Linkage disequilibrium might explain the correlated functional status among segregating V segments, but an unknown experimental factor could not be ruled out.

The source is a man aged 18-30 years in good health and CMV-seropositive. The chain was built from TRBV10-2 and TRBJ1-2, with the D gene not confidently named. Sequencing was done on a sample of PBMCs. The CDR3 region has the sequence CASSEQLRWDGYTF. The nucleotide sequence reads as follows: TGCGCCAGCAGTGAACAGCTAAGGTGGGATGGCTACACCTTC.